This is a list of T cell receptor beta chains from one sample in a study of cytomegalovirus exposure and HLA in healthy donors. Data came from immunoSEQ multiplex PCR; TCRdb stores just in-frame clones and leaves some out. In the table there are fewer than 350,000 clones, roughly 90% of which are singletons. Sequenced: PBMCs. The receptor set was obtained from a woman aged 18-30 years in good health and CMV-seronegative. CDR3s include the opening cysteine and the closing phenylalanine or tryptophan. D genes are given only for firm matches. For some rows the clone size is stated as once, few or many, or as a class when expanded; others skip it.

>TRBJ2-7|-|TRBV18|TRBD1
TGTGCCAGCTCACCGAGGACAGGCGGCGACTACGAGCAGTACTTC
CASSPRTGGDYEQYF
>TRBJ2-7|-|TRBV28|TRBD2
TGTGCCAGCAGACCTCAACTAGGGTGGCGGGAGTTCGGCGAGCAGTACTTC
CASRPQLGWREFGEQYF
>TRBJ1-2|-|TRBV4-1|-
TGCGCCAGCAGCCAAGAGGGTGCGGGGGGCTACACCTTC
CASSQEGAGGYTF
>TRBJ2-7|once|TRBV7-3|-
TGTGCCAGCAGCAGCGCGGGACAGCTCACCTACGAGCAGTACTTC
CASSSAGQLTYEQYF
>TRBJ2-5|-|TRBV6-6|-
TGTGCCAGCACCCCGGAGGGCCGCTGGGAGACCCAGTACTTC
CASTPEGRWETQYF
>TRBJ2-1|-|TRBV2|TRBD1
TGTGCCACCACTAGACAGGGGGGCAATGAGCAGTTCTTC
CATTRQGGNEQFF
>TRBJ2-3|-|TRBV5-1|TRBD2
TGCGCCAGCAGCTCCGGGACTAGCGGATCCACAGATACGCAGTATTTT
CASSSGTSGSTDTQYF
>TRBJ2-1|-|TRBV4-1|-
TGCGCCAGCAGCCAAGAGGCTAGCGTCCGGGGGTACAATGAGCAGTTCTTC
CASSQEASVRGYNEQFF
>TRBJ1-6|few|TRBV7-9|TRBD1
TGTGCCAGCAGCAGTTTGACAGGGAGTAATTCACCCCTCCACTTT
CASSSLTGSNSPLHF
>TRBJ2-2|-|TRBV11-2|TRBD2
TGTGCCAGCAGCCGGGGGGGAACCGGGGAGCTGTTTTTT
CASSRGGTGELFF
>TRBJ2-1|-|TRBV5-4|TRBD2
TGTGCCAGCAGCCTGGACGGCCTAGCGGGGTACAATGAGCAGTTCTTC
CASSLDGLAGYNEQFF
>TRBJ1-3|-|TRBV6-7|-
TGTGCCAGCAGAAAAACGCACAACTCTGGAAACACCATATATTTT
CASRKTHNSGNTIYF
>TRBJ2-7|once|TRBV4-2|TRBD2
TGTGCCAGCAGCCAAGATGCTAGCGGGGAATCCTACGAGCAGTACTTC
CASSQDASGESYEQYF
>TRBJ2-5|-|TRBV5-1|-
TGCGCCAGCAGCGCTCCGGAGGTGCGGGAGACCCAGTACTTC
CASSAPEVRETQYF
>TRBJ1-1|-|TRBV27|-
TGTGCCAGCATCAGGAACACTGAAGCTTTCTTT
CASIRNTEAFF
>TRBJ1-1|few|TRBV7-7|-
TGTGCCAGCAGCTTAACGGTTAACACTGAAGCTTTCTTT
CASSLTVNTEAFF
>TRBJ2-7|-|TRBV7-6|TRBD2
TGTGCCAGCAGCGCATTAGGGATGGGACTAGCGGGATCGGGGGGCGAGCAGTACTTC
CASSALGMGLAGSGGEQYF
>TRBJ2-1|once|TRBV11-2|-
TGTGCCAGCAGCTCAAGGGGGAGCTCCTACAATGAGCAGTTCTTC
CASSSRGSSYNEQFF
>TRBJ2-2|-|TRBV6-5|TRBD1
TGTGCCAGCAGTTACTCGCAGGGGGCCAACACCGGGGAGCTGTTTTTT
CASSYSQGANTGELFF
>TRBJ1-5|-|TRBV6-5|-
TGTGCCAGCAGTTACCCCGGACAGAGCAACAATCAGCCCCAGCATTTT
CASSYPGQSNNQPQHF
>TRBJ1-2|few|TRBV6-5|-
TGTGCCAGCAGTTACTCGATTGGAGGTGGATCACTCCTCTTC
CASSYSIGGGSLLF
>TRBJ2-7|-|TRBV6-5|TRBD2
TGTGCCAGCAGTTACTCGGTCCTAGCGGGAATATACGAGCAGTACTTC
CASSYSVLAGIYEQYF